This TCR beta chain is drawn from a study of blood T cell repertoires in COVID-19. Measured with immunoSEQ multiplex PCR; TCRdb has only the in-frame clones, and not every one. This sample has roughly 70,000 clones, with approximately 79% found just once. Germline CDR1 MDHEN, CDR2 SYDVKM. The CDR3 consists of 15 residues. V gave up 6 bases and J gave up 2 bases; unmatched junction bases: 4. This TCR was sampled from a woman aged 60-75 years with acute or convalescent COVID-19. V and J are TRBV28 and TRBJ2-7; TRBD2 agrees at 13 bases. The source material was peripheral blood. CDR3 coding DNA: TGTGCCAGCAGCGTAACTAGCGGGGGGGCCTACGAGCAGTACTTC. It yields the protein CASSVTSGGAYEQYF.